The clone carrying this TCR beta chain was picked up many times. Its antigen is as yet unknown. The sample originates from a study of blood T cells in healthy people across ages. At the level of the study: About one barcoded beta molecule per two T cells came from capture by template switching. Study outcomes and limitations: TCR beta diversity per million T cells fell roughly linearly with age.

The authors extracted at least 5 micrograms of total RNA per sample. Germline assignment: CDR1 SGHTA and CDR2 FQGNSA. The CDR3 runs to 15 residues. The V and J ends lost 4 bases and 3 bases respectively, with 13 bases between them. Then a second PCR, running roughly 7 to 11 cycles, was carried out with a sample-barcoded 5' primer and a J-beta primer mix. MiXCR, applied by TCRdb to the 5' RACE reads, yields one record per CDR3 protein. The sample lists about 1 million distinct CDR3 sequences; around 43% were seen once. This chain links TRBV7-2 with TRBJ2-4, with D perhaps being TRBD1 or TRBD2 (5 bases each). The receptor was derived from a woman in her sixties or seventies in good health. The sample taken for sequencing was blood. This CDR3 reads CASSSRGAGKNIQYF. Here the CDR3 DNA reads TGTGCCAGCAGCTCGCGAGGGGCGGGCAAAAACATTCAGTACTTC.